The clone carrying this T cell receptor (beta chain) was seen ten or more times. Antigen: not known. This sample was included in a study of CD8 T cells in ankylosing spondylitis. Whole-study findings and limits: What seemed typical of ankylosing spondylitis blood was a TCR beta motif built from 7 or 8 highly homologous variants.

MiXCR, applied by TCRdb to the 5' RACE reads, yields one record per CDR3 protein. The table lists tens of thousands of distinct CDR3 sequences, 5.3% of them singletons. Germline CDR1 MGHDK, CDR2 SYGVNS. The ends were cut back, 2 bases at V and 5 bases at J, with 10 bases in the middle. The CDR3 loop spans 14 amino acids. Sequenced: blood, either unsorted or a sorted T cell fraction (not recorded which). This receptor was obtained from a male donor with ankylosing spondylitis or in good health (not recorded which). J is TRBJ1-5 and V is TRBV25-1; D unclear. Here the CDR3 reads CASSEIGPDQPQHF. Written as DNA, the CDR3 is TGTGCCAGCAGTGAAATAGGGCCCGATCAGCCCCAGCATTTT.